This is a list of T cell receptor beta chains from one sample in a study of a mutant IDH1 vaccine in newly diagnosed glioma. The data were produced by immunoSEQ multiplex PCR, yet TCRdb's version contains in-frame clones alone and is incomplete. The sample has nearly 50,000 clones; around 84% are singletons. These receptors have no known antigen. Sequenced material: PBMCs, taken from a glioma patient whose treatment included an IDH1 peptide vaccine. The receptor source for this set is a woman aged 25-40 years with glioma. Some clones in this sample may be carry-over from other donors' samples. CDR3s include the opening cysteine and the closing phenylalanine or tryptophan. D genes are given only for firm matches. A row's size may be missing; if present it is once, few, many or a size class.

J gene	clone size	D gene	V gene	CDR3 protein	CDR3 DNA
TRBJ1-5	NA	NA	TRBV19	CASSFRGVRNQPQHF	TGTGCCAGTAGTTTTAGGGGAGTTCGCAATCAGCCCCAGCATTTT
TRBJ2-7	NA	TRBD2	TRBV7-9	CASSSSGRGPYERYF	TGTGCCAGCAGCTCTAGCGGGAGGGGGCCCTACGAGCGGTACTTC
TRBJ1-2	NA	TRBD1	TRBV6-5	CASSSSGTVYGYTF	TGTGCCAGCAGTTCCTCCGGGACAGTGTATGGCTACACCTTC
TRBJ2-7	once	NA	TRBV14	CASSQGWARPYEQYF	TGTGCCAGCAGCCAAGGCTGGGCCAGGCCCTACGAGCAGTACTTC
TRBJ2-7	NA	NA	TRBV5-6	CASTRAPSYEQYF	TGTGCCAGCACTCGGGCGCCCTCCTACGAGCAGTACTTC
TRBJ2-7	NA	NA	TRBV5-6	CASSLDLSLRVYEQYF	TGTGCCAGCAGCTTGGACCTTAGTTTGCGAGTCTACGAGCAGTACTTC
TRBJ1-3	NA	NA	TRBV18	CASSPRESDSGNTIYF	TGTGCCAGCTCACCAAGGGAAAGCGACTCTGGAAACACCATATATTTT
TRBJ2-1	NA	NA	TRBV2	CASSEAQGGTISYNEQFF	TGTGCCAGCAGTGAAGCCCAAGGGGGGACTATCTCCTACAATGAGCAGTTCTTC
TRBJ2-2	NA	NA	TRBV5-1	CASNEGGSTGELFF	TGCGCCAGCAATGAGGGGGGATCCACCGGGGAGCTGTTTTTT
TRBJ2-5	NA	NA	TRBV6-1	CASGAQPETQYF	TGTGCCAGCGGTGCCCAGCCAGAGACCCAGTACTTC
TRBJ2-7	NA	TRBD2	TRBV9	CASSVEASGSYEQYF	TGTGCCAGCAGCGTAGAGGCTAGCGGTTCCTACGAGCAGTACTTC
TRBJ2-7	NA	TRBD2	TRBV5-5	CASSLDLSGSSYEQYF	TGTGCCAGCAGCTTGGACCTTAGCGGGAGCTCCTACGAGCAGTACTTC
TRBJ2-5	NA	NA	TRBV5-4	CASSPGTLETQYF	TGTGCCAGCAGCCCCGGGACGCTTGAGACCCAGTACTTC
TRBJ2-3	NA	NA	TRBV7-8	CASSLDLSGTDTQYF	TGTGCCAGCAGCCTGGACCTTTCAGGCACAGATACGCAGTATTTT
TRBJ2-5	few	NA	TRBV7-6	CASQMGETQYF	TGTGCCAGTCAGATGGGGGAGACCCAGTACTTC
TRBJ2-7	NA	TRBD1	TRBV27	CASSLRWGTGYEQYF	TGTGCCAGCAGTTTAAGGTGGGGGACAGGATATGAGCAGTACTTC
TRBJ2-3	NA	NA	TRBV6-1	CASSESRLGDTQYF	TGTGCCAGCAGTGAATCTCGGCTGGGGGATACGCAGTATTTT
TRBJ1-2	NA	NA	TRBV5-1	CASSPTGVRGYTF	TGCGCCAGCAGCCCCACGGGGGTTCGGGGCTACACCTTC
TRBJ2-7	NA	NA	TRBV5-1	CASSLEWGTSYEQYF	TGCGCCAGCAGCTTGGAATGGGGGACCTCCTACGAGCAGTACTTC
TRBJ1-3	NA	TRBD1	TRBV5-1	CASSLRPIGGQLSGNTIYF	TGCGCCAGCAGCTTGAGGCCCATAGGGGGACAGCTCTCTGGAAACACCATATATTTT
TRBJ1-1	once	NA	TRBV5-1	CASSPLAGANTEAFF	TGCGCCAGCAGCCCCTTGGCGGGGGCGAACACTGAAGCTTTCTTT
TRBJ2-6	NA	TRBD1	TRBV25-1	CASMGQGSPGGANVLTF	TGTGCCAGCATGGGACAGGGGAGTCCTGGAGGGGCCAACGTCCTGACTTTC
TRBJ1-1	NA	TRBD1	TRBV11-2	CASSLSGQGNTEAFF	TGTGCCAGCAGCTTATCTGGACAGGGGAACACTGAAGCTTTCTTT
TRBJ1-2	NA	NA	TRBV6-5	CASSYSTGGYTF	TGTGCCAGCAGTTACTCGACGGGAGGCTACACCTTC
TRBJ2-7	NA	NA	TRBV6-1	CASSEIPRFYEQYF	TGTGCCAGCAGTGAAATCCCCCGGTTTTACGAGCAGTACTTC
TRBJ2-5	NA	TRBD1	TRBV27	CASSLSAGGSETQYF	TGTGCCAGCAGTTTATCGGCAGGGGGAAGCGAGACCCAGTACTTC
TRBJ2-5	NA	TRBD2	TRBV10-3	CAISVAGEGETQYF	TGTGCCATCAGTGTAGCGGGAGAAGGAGAGACCCAGTACTTC
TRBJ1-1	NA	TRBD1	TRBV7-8	CASSPGQGGTEAFF	TGTGCCAGCAGCCCGGGACAGGGTGGCACTGAAGCTTTCTTT
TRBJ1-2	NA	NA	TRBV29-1	CSATLGPNYGYTF	TGCAGCGCGACACTTGGGCCTAACTATGGCTACACCTTC
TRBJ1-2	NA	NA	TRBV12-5	CASGSPQGFYGYTF	TGTGCTAGTGGTTCCCCTCAGGGCTTCTATGGCTACACCTTC
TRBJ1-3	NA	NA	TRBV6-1	CASSDISRPSGNTIYF	TGTGCCAGCAGTGACATTTCACGGCCCTCTGGAAACACCATATATTTT
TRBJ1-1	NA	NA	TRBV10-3	CAISPGTHTEAFF	TGTGCCATCAGTCCCGGGACCCACACTGAAGCTTTCTTT
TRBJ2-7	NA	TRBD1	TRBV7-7	CASSLGTGDEQYF	TGTGCTAGCAGCCTCGGGACAGGGGACGAGCAGTACTTC